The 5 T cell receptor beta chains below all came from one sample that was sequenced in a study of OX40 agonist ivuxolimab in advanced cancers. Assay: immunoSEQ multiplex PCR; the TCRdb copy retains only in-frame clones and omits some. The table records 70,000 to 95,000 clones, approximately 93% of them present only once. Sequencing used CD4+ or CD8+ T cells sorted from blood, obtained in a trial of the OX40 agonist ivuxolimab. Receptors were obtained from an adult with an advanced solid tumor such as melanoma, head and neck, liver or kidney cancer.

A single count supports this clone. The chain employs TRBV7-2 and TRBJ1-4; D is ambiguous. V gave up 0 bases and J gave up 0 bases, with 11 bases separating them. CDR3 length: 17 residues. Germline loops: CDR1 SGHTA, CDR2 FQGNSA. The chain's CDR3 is CASSLALGSPTNEKLFF. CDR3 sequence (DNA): TGTGCCAGCAGCTTAGCTCTGGGTAGCCCAACTAATGAAAAACTGTTTTTT.

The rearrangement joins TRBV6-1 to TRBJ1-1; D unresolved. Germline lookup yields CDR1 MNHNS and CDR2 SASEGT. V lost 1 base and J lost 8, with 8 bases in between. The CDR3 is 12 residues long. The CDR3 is CASSEVGEEAFF. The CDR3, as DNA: TGTGCCAGCAGTGAAGTCGGGGAGGAAGCTTTCTTT.

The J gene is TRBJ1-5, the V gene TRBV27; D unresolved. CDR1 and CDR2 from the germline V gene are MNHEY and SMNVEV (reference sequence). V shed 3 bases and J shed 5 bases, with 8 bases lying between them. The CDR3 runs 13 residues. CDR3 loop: CASSFGRDQPQHF. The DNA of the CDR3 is TGTGCCAGCAGTTTCGGACGGGATCAGCCCCAGCATTTT.

The CDR3 loop is CASSIEQATTNTEAFF. CDR3 DNA: TGTGCCAGTAGTATAGAACAGGCCACCACGAACACTGAAGCTTTCTTT. The chain recombines TRBV19 with TRBJ1-1; possibly TRBD1 for D (5 bases). V was cut by 0 bases and J by 1 base, with 12 bases left in between. This CDR3 has 16 residues. Germline V gene data show CDR1 as LNHDA and CDR2 as SQIVND (reference sequence).

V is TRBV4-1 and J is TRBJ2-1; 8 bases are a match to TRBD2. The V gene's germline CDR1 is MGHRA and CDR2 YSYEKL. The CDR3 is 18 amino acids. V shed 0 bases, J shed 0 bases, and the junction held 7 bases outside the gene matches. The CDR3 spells CASSQETLAVSSYNEQFF. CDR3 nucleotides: TGCGCCAGCAGCCAAGAGACACTAGCGGTTAGCTCCTACAATGAGCAGTTCTTC.